This TCR beta chain was recovered during a study of molecular identifiers for immune sequencing clone quantification. Study-level results: A single cell's spiked Jurkat TCR RNA was reportedly detectable among 950,000 to 1,000,000 naive cells.

Naive CD8 T cells underwent sorting with the CD8+CD4-CCR7+CD45RA+ definition. A note on this clonotype: Its cognate antigen is unknown.

CDR1 and CDR2 from the germline V gene are LNHDA and SQIVND (reference sequence). J was trimmed by 6 bases and V by 4 bases; bases with no gene match: 6. This CDR3 spans 13 amino acids. A single record per CDR3 protein comes from TCRdb applying MiXCR to the PCR reads. The table shows more than 550,000 distinct CDR3 sequences, with roughly 27% occurring only once. The sequence was collected from a human donor in good health. Some libraries in this study had Jurkat cell RNA spiked in. Source material: naive CD8+ T cells from blood, with Jurkat cell RNA spiked in. Subset specified: FACS-sorted CD8+CD4-CCR7+CD45RA+ naive T cells. The chain carries TRBV19 and TRBJ2-7, with 7 bases aligning to TRBD2. The CDR3 spells CASSSGSGGEQYF. The CDR3 bases are TGTGCCAGTAGTAGCGGGAGTGGAGGCGAGCAGTACTTC.